This T cell receptor beta chain was captured by sequencing in a study of T-cell reconstitution after alpha-beta-depleted transplantation in children (dated by TCRdb to 2016 to 2017). For the study in its entirety: Using TCR repertoire profiling, the study quantitatively followed how T-cell immune reconstitution unfolded in children after TCRalphabeta/CD19-depleted allogeneic hematopoietic cell transplantation.

The method behind the library was PCR. The sample was run on an Illumina HiSeq 2500. Molecular barcoding was employed in the preparation of TCR libraries, with unique molecular identifiers being used to normalize TCRbeta repertoire quantification. TCRdb reworked the public reads: Q25 trimming with fastp, MiXCR clone assembly, productive beta chains retained. Merged by CDR3 protein, the rows form single entries marked with the most common genes and DNA. The sample has 490,000 or so distinct CDR3 sequences on record, around 13% of them singletons. Jointly, the top ten make up more than 5.5% of the sample. Worth noting for this clonotype: Its antigen remains undetermined. No base-level quality is on record; no much larger clone is a single base apart.

The starting material was PBMCs from the stem cell graft donor, obtained from the stem cell graft. This receptor was taken from a human donor who donated a stem cell graft to a child with combined immunodeficiency.

Read as DNA, the sequence is TGTGCCAGCAGCAAGGGACTCCCCTTCGAGCAGTACTTC. Its translation is CASSKGLPFEQYF. The chain is assembled from TRBV21-1 and TRBJ2-7; the D segment call TRBD2 is taken from the table without a DNA check. TRBV21-1 is designated a pseudogene. The CDR3 sequence holds 13 residues, the cysteine and phenylalanine included. Only CDR3 DNA remains: 39 bases, in frame from the first base.